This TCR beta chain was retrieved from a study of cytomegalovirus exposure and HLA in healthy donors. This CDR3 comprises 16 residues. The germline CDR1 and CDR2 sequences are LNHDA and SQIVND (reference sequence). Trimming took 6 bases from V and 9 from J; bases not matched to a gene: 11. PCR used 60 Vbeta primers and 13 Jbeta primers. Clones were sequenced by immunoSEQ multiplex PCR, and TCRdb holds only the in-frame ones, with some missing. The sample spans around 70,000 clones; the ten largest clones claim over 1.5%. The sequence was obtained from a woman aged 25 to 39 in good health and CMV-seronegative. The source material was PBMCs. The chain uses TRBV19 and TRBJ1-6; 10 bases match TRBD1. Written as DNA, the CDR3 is TGTGCCAGTAGACCTCCGGGACAGGGGTTGAGTTCACCCCTCCACTTT. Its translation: CASRPPGQGLSSPLHF.